Listed below are T cell receptor beta chains from one sample, sequenced in a study of OX40 agonist ivuxolimab in advanced cancers. Measured with immunoSEQ multiplex PCR; TCRdb has only the in-frame clones, and not every one. The repertoire consists of some 57,000 clones, with 80% to 85% occurring once and the leading ten covering under 5%. The sequenced sample was CD4+ or CD8+ T cells sorted from blood, obtained in a trial of the OX40 agonist ivuxolimab. These receptors were collected from an adult with an advanced solid tumor such as melanoma, head and neck, liver or kidney cancer. Each CDR3 is given with its conserved first and last residue. Clone size is stated in some rows and not others, as once, few, many or a class when expanded.

>16|NA|TRBV5-1
CASSFLQGSGNTEAFF
>16|NA|TRBV5-4
CASSLTRGLSTDTQYF
>14|once|TRBV30
CAWSVGSQGQPQHF
>16|NA|TRBV28
CASSPAGTGALSPLHF
>11|NA|TRBV28
CASCSLGEQYF
>15|few|TRBV15
CATSRGGGLNNEQFF
>16|NA|TRBV19
CASSRQGIERDYGYTF
>15|NA|TRBV5-1
CASSSLQGSTDTQYF
>15|NA|TRBV6-1
CASSLQGAANTEAFF
>15|once|TRBV2
CASSGGAGGNNEQFF